A single sample gave rise to the 28 T cell receptor beta chains below, sequenced in a study of blood T cell repertoires in COVID-19. The method was immunoSEQ multiplex PCR; TCRdb's version includes in-frame clones alone and lacks a portion of them. Of 150,000 to 200,000 clones listed, 80% to 90% are singletons. Sequencing was performed on peripheral blood. Receptors originate from a man aged 60 to 69 with acute or convalescent COVID-19.

The chain is built from TRBV15 and TRBJ2-7, with 7 bases matching TRBD1. Germline V CDR1 and CDR2: LNHNV, YYDKDF (reference sequence). The CDR3 has 15 amino acids. V was clipped by 0 bases and J by 3 bases; unmatched bases: 5. CDR3 coding DNA: TGTGCCACCAGCAGAGATTACGACAGGGTCTACGAGCAGTACTTC. This sequence encodes CATSRDYDRVYEQYF.

The chain employs TRBV7-9 and TRBJ2-5, with 9 bases lining up with TRBD2. V gave up 5 bases and J gave up 2 bases; unmatched junction bases: 6. Germline CDR1 and CDR2: SEHNR and FQNEAQ (reference sequence). The CDR3 is 15 amino acids. The CDR3 nucleotides read TGTGCCAGCAGCCCTAGACTAGCGGTACAAGAGACCCAGTACTTC. Residues: CASSPRLAVQETQYF.

Here the CDR3 reads CASSVGPSGSLYEQFF. The CDR3 DNA follows: TGTGCCAGCAGCGTAGGGCCTAGCGGGAGTTTGTATGAGCAGTTCTTC. The chain employs TRBV9 and TRBJ2-1; 10 bases align to TRBD2. The length of the CDR3 is 16 residues. Trimming took 0 bases from V and 8 from J; bases not matched to a gene: 8. The germline gives CDR1 SGDLS, CDR2 YYNGEE.

The chain joins TRBV12-3 or TRBV12-4 to TRBJ1-1; D is unresolved. This CDR3 spans 13 amino acids. Trimming cost V 2 bases and J 2 bases, with 6 bases left between them. The DNA of the CDR3 is TGTGCCAGCAGTTTATACAGAAACACTGAAGCTTTCTTT. Its protein is CASSLYRNTEAFF.

The rearrangement joins TRBV7-2 to TRBJ1-4; weak D call: TRBD1 (6 bases). CDR1 is SGHTA, CDR2 FQGNSA, per germline. V lost 5 bases and J 0 bases, leaving 10 bases between the germline ends. The CDR3 is 15 amino acids. The CDR3 bases are TGTGCCAGCAGCCGGGAGGGGGCAACTAATGAAAAACTGTTTTTT. It codes for CASSREGATNEKLFF.

This chain connects TRBV28 to TRBJ2-1; 10 bases are a match to TRBD2. CDR1 and CDR2 (germline): MDHEN, SYDVKM. The junction had 7 bases not matched to a gene; V was cut back by 5 bases and J by 0 bases. The CDR3 extends over 17 amino acids. CDR3 protein: CASSLGLAAASYNEQFF. CDR3 sequence (DNA): TGTGCCAGCAGTCTAGGACTAGCGGCTGCCTCCTACAATGAGCAGTTCTTC.

The V and J genes are TRBV28 and TRBJ1-1; 9 nucleotides line up with TRBD1. Germline V gene lookup returns CDR1 MDHEN and CDR2 SYDVKM. This CDR3 has 14 residues. Trimming removed 6 bases from V and 5 bases from J; junction bases left unmatched: 7. The CDR3 DNA sequence: TGTGCCAGCAGCTTACAGGGGGCGCGGACTGAAGCTTTCTTT. It translates to CASSLQGARTEAFF.

The chain carries TRBV24-1 and TRBJ2-5, with 11 bases matching TRBD2. Germline trimming cut 2 bases from V and 3 bases from J; bases unmatched to any gene: 7. Per the germline V gene, CDR1 is KGHDR and CDR2 is SFDVKD. The CDR3 totals 17 residues. CDR3: CATSDYGLAGSKETQYF. Written as DNA, the CDR3 is TGTGCCACCAGTGATTATGGACTAGCGGGTTCAAAAGAGACCCAGTACTTC.

The CDR3 bases are TGTGCCAGCAGTAGGGGCTTTAGGGGCACCATGAACACTGAAGCTTTCTTT. Amino acid sequence: CASSRGFRGTMNTEAFF. The V and J genes are TRBV2 and TRBJ1-1, with a tentative D call TRBD1 (5 bases). CDR1 and CDR2 (germline): SNHLY, FYNNEI. The V end was cut by 5 bases, the J end by 0 bases, with 19 bases between. The CDR3 runs to 17 residues.

This clone was counted a single time. V and J are TRBV7-2 and TRBJ2-1, with D maybe TRBD2 (5 bases). V lost 5 bases to trimming and J lost 6 bases, with 20 bases between them. The V gene's germline CDR1 is SGHTA and CDR2 FQGNSA. The CDR3 covers 16 residues. CDR3 sequence: CASSPPGISTSNEQFF. Written as DNA, the CDR3 is TGTGCCAGCAGCCCGCCGGGGATCTCAACAAGCAATGAGCAGTTCTTC.

The gene calls are TRBV27 and TRBJ2-7, with 13 positions matching TRBD2. CDR3 length: 16 amino acids. Germline lookup yields CDR1 MNHEY and CDR2 SMNVEV (reference sequence). Trimming took 6 bases from V and 1 from J; bases not matched to a gene: 6. CDR3 in amino acids: CASSSPGLAGSYEQYF. CDR3 coding DNA: TGTGCCAGCAGCTCCCCGGGACTAGCGGGGTCCTACGAGCAGTACTTC.

This chain connects TRBV5-8 to TRBJ2-5, with 8 nucleotides matching TRBD1. The germline CDR1 and CDR2 sequences are SGHTS and YDEGEE. V was pared by 3 bases and J by 4 bases, with 5 bases of the junction left unmatched. The CDR3 length is 14 residues. The CDR3 DNA follows: TGTGCCAGCAGCTACAGGACAGGGCCAGAGACCCAGTACTTC. Amino acid sequence: CASSYRTGPETQYF.

This clone was seen a few times. The V gene is TRBV29-1, the J gene TRBJ1-1, with 10 nucleotides matching TRBD1. Trimming removed 8 bases from V and 4 bases from J; junction bases left unmatched: 10. The CDR3 loop spans 14 amino acids. Germline CDR1 and CDR2: SQVTM and ANQGSEA. The CDR3 loop is CSSQSRTGGTEAFF. The CDR3 DNA reads TGCAGCTCGCAATCCCGGACAGGGGGCACTGAAGCTTTCTTT. Filled out from reference TRBV29-1 and TRBJ1-1, the complete variable domain reads SAVISQKPSRDICQRGTSLTIQCQVDSQVTMMFWYRQQPGQSLTLIATANQGSEATYESGFVIDKFPISRPNLTFSTLTVSNMSPEDSSIYLCSSQSRTGGTEAFFGQGTRLTVV.

Details on this clone: One end of the junction varies from germline; a read error may be responsible. J is TRBJ2-2 and V is TRBV7-7; D gene ambiguous. This CDR3 region has 13 residues. Germline CDR1 SSHAT, CDR2 FNYEAQ (reference sequence). The CDR3 loop reads CASSLSRTGELFF. The CDR3 DNA is TGTGCTAGCAGCTTGAGCCGAACCGGGGAGCTGTTTTTT.

This clone was seen a few times. This sequence joins TRBV6-6 and TRBJ1-1, with TRBD1 identical over 8 bases. The CDR3 has 14 residues. J gave up 4 bases and V 6 bases, and 7 bases lay outside the gene matches. Germline V gene sequence: CDR1 MNHNY, CDR2 SVGAGI (reference sequence). The CDR3 DNA follows: TGTGCCAGCAGGCGATCAGGGGGCGGCACTGAAGCTTTCTTT. This encodes CASRRSGGGTEAFF.

The rearrangement links TRBV6-5 to TRBJ2-3, with no clear D. This CDR3 comprises 12 residues. Germline CDR1 MNHEY, CDR2 SVGAGI. Trimming took 8 bases from V and 6 from J, leaving 12 bases between them. The CDR3 sequence is CASSPNRDTQYF. The CDR3 region has the DNA TGTGCCAGCTCACCGAACCGGGATACGCAGTATTTT.

This chain uses TRBV13 with TRBJ1-4; no clear D gene. V was clipped by 5 bases and J by 1 base, with 8 bases between them. The CDR3 spans 14 residues. Germline V CDR1 and CDR2: PRHDT, FYEKMQ (reference sequence). CDR3 DNA: TGTGCCAGCAGCCACCGGGAAACTAATGAAAAACTGTTTTTT. It is translated as CASSHRETNEKLFF.

This clone showed up just once. The CDR3 is CAWSVPQGNTIYF. DNA for the CDR3: TGTGCCTGGAGTGTACCGCAGGGAAACACCATATATTTT. The chain is built from TRBV30 and TRBJ1-3; unclear D gene. Trimming removed 0 bases from V and 4 bases from J, with 7 bases in between. Germline CDR1 reads GTSNPN; CDR2 reads SVGIG (reference sequence). The CDR3 runs 13 residues.

This chain links TRBV19 with TRBJ1-1; D remains unclear. Germline V gives CDR1 LNHDA, CDR2 SQIVND (reference sequence). Trimming took off 1 base at V and 1 base at J, with 7 bases between the two ends. This CDR3 spans 14 amino acids. The CDR3 region is CASSIGRGNTEAFF. The CDR3 bases are TGTGCCAGTAGTATAGGTCGAGGGAACACTGAAGCTTTCTTT. Using reference TRBV19 and TRBJ1-1 for the parts outside the CDR3, the full variable domain is DGGITQSPKYLFRKEGQNVTLSCEQNLNHDAMYWYRQDPGQGLRLIYYSQIVNDFQKGDIAEGYSVSREKKESFPLTVTSAQKNPTAFYLCASSIGRGNTEAFFGQGTRLTVV.

This chain connects TRBV3-1 (or the pseudogene TRBV3-2) to TRBJ2-3, with TRBD2 matching 9 bases. This CDR3 has 18 residues. Germline assignment: CDR1 LGHDT and CDR2 YNNKEL (reference sequence). Trimming took 0 bases from V and 1 from J; bases not matched to a gene: 8. This chain's CDR3 is CASSQEIAGAGGTDTQYF. DNA of the CDR3: TGTGCCAGCAGCCAAGAGATAGCGGGAGCTGGTGGCACAGATACGCAGTATTTT.

This sequence joins TRBV27 and TRBJ2-1, with TRBD2 matching over 7 bases. Germline assignment: CDR1 MNHEY and CDR2 SMNVEV (reference sequence). The CDR3 consists of 13 residues. The V gene end was trimmed by 1 base and the J gene end by 7 bases; junction bases not matched to a gene: 1. The CDR3 protein is CASSLLGGNEQFF. The CDR3 nucleotides are TGTGCCAGCAGTTTATTGGGAGGGAATGAGCAGTTCTTC.

Notes on this clone: The identical CDR3 is also encoded by other nucleotide sequences in the sample. This chain uses TRBV28 with TRBJ1-2, with D unclear. The germline gives CDR1 MDHEN, CDR2 SYDVKM. The CDR3 runs to 12 residues. Trimming removed 3 bases at V and 5 bases at J, with 7 bases between. CDR3 in DNA: TGTGCCAGCAGTTTGGGCGGGTATGGCTACACCTTC. Protein sequence: CASSLGGYGYTF.

The genes are TRBV7-3 and TRBJ2-5, with 8 positions matching TRBD1. The V gene's germline CDR1 is SGHTA and CDR2 FQGTGA. V trimming: 5 bases; J trimming: 2 bases; junction bases outside the gene matches: 10. This CDR3 contains 16 residues. CDR3 region: CASSPGDRRGQETQYF. The CDR3 region has the DNA TGTGCCAGCAGCCCTGGGGACAGGAGGGGGCAAGAGACCCAGTACTTC.

This chain links TRBV6-5 with TRBJ1-5, with 10 bases lining up with TRBD1. V shed 10 bases, J shed 6 bases, and the junction held 9 bases outside the gene matches. This CDR3 spans 14 amino acids. Germline V gene data show CDR1 as MNHEY and CDR2 as SVGAGI. The CDR3 spells CATTWDRGVQPQHF. The CDR3 DNA follows: TGTGCCACCACTTGGGACAGGGGCGTTCAGCCCCAGCATTTT.

A single count supports this clone. The V call is TRBV28, the J call TRBJ1-1, with D unclear. The V and J ends lost 6 bases and 11 bases respectively, with 16 bases between them. Germline CDR1 is MDHEN and CDR2 is SYDVKM. This CDR3 is built from 12 residues. In DNA form, the CDR3 reads TGTGCCAGCAGCCCGGAGGGCCATAGGGCTTTCTTT. Encoded protein: CASSPEGHRAFF. Complete variable domain (other parts from reference TRBV28 and TRBJ1-1): DVKVTQSSRYLVKRTGEKVFLECVQDMDHENMFWYRQDPGLGLRLIYFSYDVKMKEKGDIPEGYSVSREKKERFSLILESASTNQTSMYLCASSPEGHRAFFGQGTRLTVV.

The gene calls are TRBV7-2 and TRBJ2-5, with 10 bases matching TRBD1. J gave up 7 bases and V 3 bases, and 5 bases lay outside the gene matches. The CDR3 length is 14 residues. CDR1 SGHTA and CDR2 FQGNSA come from the germline V gene. DNA of the CDR3: TGTGCCAGCAGCTTTCCGGACAGGGGGGGGACCCAGTACTTC. This gives the protein CASSFPDRGGTQYF.

The chain couples TRBV6-6 to TRBJ2-1; TRBD2 aligns across 9 bases. With V trimmed by 7 bases and J by 7 bases, 11 bases remained unmatched. The CDR3 contains 15 residues. Germline V gene data show CDR1 as MNHNY and CDR2 as SVGAGI (reference sequence). The CDR3 loop reads CASTDSGSIRNEQFF. As DNA, the CDR3 is TGTGCCAGCACGGATAGCGGGAGTATAAGGAATGAGCAGTTCTTC.

Only one count was recorded for this clone. The CDR3 sequence: CASSPSYEQYF. CDR3 sequence (DNA): TGTGCCAGCAGCCCCAGCTACGAGCAGTACTTC. V usage is TRBV5-5 and J usage is TRBJ2-7; D is unclear. V was cut by 4 bases and J by 3 bases, with 5 bases left in between. Germline V gene sequence: CDR1 SGHKS, CDR2 YYEKEE (reference sequence). This CDR3 is built from 11 residues.